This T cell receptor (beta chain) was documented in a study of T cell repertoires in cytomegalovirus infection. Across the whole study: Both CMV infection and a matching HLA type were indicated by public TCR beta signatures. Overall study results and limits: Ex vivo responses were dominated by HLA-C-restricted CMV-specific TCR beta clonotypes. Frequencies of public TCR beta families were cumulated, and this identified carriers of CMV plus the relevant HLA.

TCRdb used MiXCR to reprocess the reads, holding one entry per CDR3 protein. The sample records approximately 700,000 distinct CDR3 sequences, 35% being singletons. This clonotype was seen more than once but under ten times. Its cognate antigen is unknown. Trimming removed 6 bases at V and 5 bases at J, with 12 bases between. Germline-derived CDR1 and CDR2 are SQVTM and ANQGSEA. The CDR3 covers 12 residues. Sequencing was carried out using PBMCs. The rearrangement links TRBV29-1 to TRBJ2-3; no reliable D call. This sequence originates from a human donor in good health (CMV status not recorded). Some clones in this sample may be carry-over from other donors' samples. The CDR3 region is CSVLSPGDTQYF. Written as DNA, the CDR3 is TGCAGCGTCCTCAGTCCAGGAGATACGCAGTATTTT.